The 7 T cell receptor beta chains below all came from one sample that was sequenced in a study of sequential checkpoint blockade in melanoma (dated by TCRdb to the late 2010s). Per the publication, the treatment or condition label means: randomized to nivolumab then ipilimumab (arm A) or the reverse (arm B). The library relied on the immunoSEQ multiplex PCR assay. This is the immuneACCESS table as TCRdb keeps it, with only in-frame sequences that have V and J called. A part of the clones is gone; compared with another copy, unresolved V genes explain less than half, and the rest is unexplained. The table for this sample lists 31,000 or so clones; 80% to 90% of them were counted only once. Of the sample, more than 20% falls within the top ten clones. The input for sequencing was CD8+ T cells sorted from blood (inferred from file names), taken from a patient given nivolumab and ipilimumab in sequence. These receptors came from a human donor with melanoma.

The chain uses TRBV6-5 and TRBJ2-7; 7 bases fit TRBD1. Trimming cost V 2 bases and J 3 bases; bases outside gene matches: 4. This CDR3 spans 14 amino acids. Germline V gene lookup returns CDR1 MNHEY and CDR2 SVGAGI. CDR3 protein: CASSYGDRHYEQYF. CDR3 nucleotides: TGTGCCAGCAGTTACGGGGACAGACACTACGAGCAGTACTTC.

CDR3 nucleotides: TGCGCCAGCAGCCAAGAGAGGACAGGGGGTCAGCCCCAGCATTTT. This encodes CASSQERTGGQPQHF. The chain has TRBV4-3 and TRBJ1-5; 10 bases are a match to TRBD1. Germline trimming cut 0 bases from V and 6 bases from J; bases unmatched to any gene: 2. CDR3 length: 15 residues. Per the germline V gene, CDR1 is LGHNA and CDR2 is YSLEER.

This chain uses TRBV7-9 with TRBJ2-6; tentative D call: TRBD1 (5 bases). The CDR3 extends over 19 amino acids. V was cut by 2 bases and J by 0 bases, with 17 bases left in between. Germline loops: CDR1 SEHNR, CDR2 FQNEAQ (reference sequence). The chain's CDR3 is CASSLIPTGAVSGANVLTF. CDR3 nucleotide sequence: TGTGCCAGCAGCTTAATCCCTACAGGAGCCGTCTCTGGGGCCAACGTCCTGACTTTC.

The chain is built from TRBV27 and TRBJ2-1; TRBD1 agrees at 11 bases. V shed 6 bases, J shed 1 base, and the junction held 11 bases outside the gene matches. Germline V gives CDR1 MNHEY, CDR2 SMNVEV (reference sequence). CDR3 length equals 18 residues. The chain's CDR3 is CASSFPGQGARSYNEQFF. CDR3 in DNA: TGTGCCAGCAGCTTCCCAGGACAGGGGGCAAGGTCCTACAATGAGCAGTTCTTC.

The V call is TRBV4-3, the J call TRBJ1-2; 10 bases agree with TRBD1. The CDR3 sequence is 16 residues long. The V and J ends lost 4 bases and 4 bases, in that order; junction bases with no gene match: 9. The germline V gene has CDR1 LGHNA and CDR2 YSLEER. CDR3 nucleotides: TGCGCCAGCAGCCCCGGACAGGGGGGGCACCTCTATGGCTACACCTTC. This gives the protein CASSPGQGGHLYGYTF.

J is TRBJ1-4 and V is TRBV5-6; 8 bases align to TRBD1. This CDR3 region has 15 residues. The J segment lost 7 bases and the V segment lost 5 bases, leaving 10 bases of the junction unmatched. The V gene's germline CDR1 is SGHDT and CDR2 YYEEEE. CDR3 sequence reads: CASRPTGGSAEKLFF. CDR3 bases: TGTGCCAGCAGACCCACAGGGGGAAGCGCTGAAAAACTGTTTTTT.

This rearrangement joins TRBV11-2 to TRBJ1-2, with 8 bases identical to TRBD1. Germline CDR1 and CDR2: SGHAT and FQNNGV. CDR3 length equals 14 residues. The V gene end was trimmed by 1 base and the J gene end by 8 bases; junction bases not matched to a gene: 6. CDR3 sequence reads: CASSLGQGARGYTF. The DNA of the CDR3 is TGTGCCAGCAGCTTAGGGCAGGGGGCTCGAGGCTACACCTTC.